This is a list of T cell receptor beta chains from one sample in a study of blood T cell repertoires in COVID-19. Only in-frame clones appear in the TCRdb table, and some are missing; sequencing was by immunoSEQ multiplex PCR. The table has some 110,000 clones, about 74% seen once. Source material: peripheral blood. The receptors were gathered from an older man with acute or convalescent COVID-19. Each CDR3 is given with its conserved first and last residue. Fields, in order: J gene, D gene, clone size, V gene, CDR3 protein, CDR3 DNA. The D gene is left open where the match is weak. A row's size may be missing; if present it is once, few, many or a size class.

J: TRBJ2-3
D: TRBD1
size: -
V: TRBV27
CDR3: CASGRTGEDTQYF
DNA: TGTGCCAGCGGCCGGACAGGGGAAGATACGCAGTATTTT

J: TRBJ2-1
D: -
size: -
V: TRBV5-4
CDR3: CASSYDLSSSYNEQFF
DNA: TGTGCCAGCAGCTACGACTTATCAAGCTCCTACAATGAGCAGTTCTTC

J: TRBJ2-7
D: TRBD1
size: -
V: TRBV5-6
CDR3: CASSLYETGGYEQYF
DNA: TGTGCCAGCAGCTTGTACGAGACAGGGGGCTACGAGCAGTACTTC

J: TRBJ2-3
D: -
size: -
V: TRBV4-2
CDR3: CASSHPGRGDTQYF
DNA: TGTGCCAGCAGCCACCCCGGGCGGGGAGATACGCAGTATTTT

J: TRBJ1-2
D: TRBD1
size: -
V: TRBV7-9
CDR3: CASSLALSYRGGGYTF
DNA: TGTGCCAGCAGCTTAGCGCTAAGTTACAGGGGAGGTGGCTACACCTTC

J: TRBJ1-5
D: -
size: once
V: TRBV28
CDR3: CASSRLTGDNQPQHF
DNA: TGTGCCAGCAGCCGGCTTACAGGTGACAATCAGCCCCAGCATTTT

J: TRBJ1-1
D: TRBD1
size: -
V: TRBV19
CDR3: CASSTDRGNTEAFF
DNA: TGTGCCAGTAGTACTGACAGGGGGAACACTGAAGCTTTCTTT

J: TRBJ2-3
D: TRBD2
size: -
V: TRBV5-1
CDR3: CASSLMERGDTQYF
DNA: TGCGCCAGCAGCTTGATGGAGCGGGGGGATACGCAGTATTTT

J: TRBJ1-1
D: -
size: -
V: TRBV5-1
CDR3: CASSLASGYTEAFF
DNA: TGCGCCAGCAGCTTGGCCTCAGGGTACACTGAAGCTTTCTTT

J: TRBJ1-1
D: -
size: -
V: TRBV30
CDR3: CAWSRQRGTEAFF
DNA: TGTGCCTGGAGTAGGCAGCGGGGCACTGAAGCTTTCTTT

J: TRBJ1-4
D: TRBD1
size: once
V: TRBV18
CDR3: CASSPPGTGNEKLFF
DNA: TGTGCCAGCTCACCACCCGGGACAGGGAATGAAAAACTGTTTTTT